The 9 T cell receptor beta chains reported below all come from one sample, sequenced in a study of shared clonotypes between healthy human individuals. TCRdb's table, derived via immunoSEQ multiplex PCR, lists solely in-frame clones and lacks some. The sample contains about 680,000 clones, around 67% of which appear only once. The sample comprised memory CD4+ T cells sorted from blood. Documented subset: CD45RA-negative fraction. All receptors come from a woman aged 25 to 39 in good health.

The chain is built from TRBV5-1 and TRBJ2-1; D is ambiguous. V gave up 0 bases and J gave up 4 bases, with 8 bases separating them. The CDR3 totals 14 residues. The germline CDR1 and CDR2 sequences are SGHRS and YFSETQ. The CDR3 nucleotides read TGCGCCAGCAGCTTGGAGGGTAGTTACAATGAGCAGTTCTTC. Translating it yields CASSLEGSYNEQFF.

The chain employs TRBV7-6 and TRBJ1-4; no firm D call. V shed 5 bases and J shed 8 bases, with 15 bases lying between them. CDR1 and CDR2 (germline): SGHVS, FNYEAQ. The CDR3 is made up of 14 amino acids. This chain's CDR3 is CASSRDGTPEKLFF. The CDR3 DNA follows: TGTGCCAGCAGCCGAGACGGTACGCCGGAAAAACTGTTTTTT.

The V gene is TRBV18, the J gene TRBJ1-1; D not certain. V lost 1 base and J 7 bases, leaving 7 bases between the germline ends. Germline-derived CDR1 and CDR2 are KGHSH and LQKENI. The CDR3 is made up of 12 amino acids. The CDR3 protein is CASSPRAGEAFF. Written as DNA, the CDR3 is TGTGCCAGCTCACCACGGGCAGGTGAAGCTTTCTTT.

The chain has TRBV29-1 and TRBJ2-3; D ambiguous. Germline V gene lookup returns CDR1 SQVTM and CDR2 ANQGSEA. CDR3 length: 13 residues. Trimming removed 4 bases from V and 0 bases from J, with 8 bases in between. As DNA, the CDR3 is TGCAGCGTTGGTCTCGGGAGCACAGATACGCAGTATTTT. This translates into CSVGLGSTDTQYF.

This sequence joins TRBV28 and TRBJ2-7; D gene uncertain. From germline, CDR1 is MDHEN and CDR2 SYDVKM. The CDR3 has 14 amino acids. Trimming left V 5 bases short and J 3 bases short, with 14 bases between. DNA of the CDR3: TGTGCCAGCAGTACAAGTATGGGTAGCTACGAGCAGTACTTC. Translation: CASSTSMGSYEQYF.

For the CDR3, the DNA is TGTGCCAGTAGTTCGCACAGTGGCAGGGCCAACGTCCTGACTTTC. This encodes CASSSHSGRANVLTF. This sequence joins TRBV19 and TRBJ2-6; no firm D call. The germline CDR1 and CDR2 sequences are LNHDA and SQIVND (reference sequence). Deletions cut 5 bases from V and 5 bases from J, with 13 bases between. The CDR3 contains 15 residues.

In its sample, this clone was seen a few times. Other DNA sequences in the sample encode the same CDR3. J is TRBJ2-2 and V is TRBV19; 10 bases map to TRBD2. This CDR3 region has 15 residues. Germline CDR1 and CDR2: LNHDA and SQIVND (reference sequence). Unmatched junction bases numbered 2, after V lost 5 bases and J lost 2 bases. The CDR3, as DNA: TGTGCCAGTAGTCTAGCGGGAGTTAACACCGGGGAGCTGTTTTTT. Residues: CASSLAGVNTGELFF.

This chain links TRBV19 with TRBJ2-2; D is unclear. The germline V gene has CDR1 LNHDA and CDR2 SQIVND (reference sequence). Trimming took off 2 bases at V and 6 bases at J, with 7 bases between the two ends. The CDR3 is 13 amino acids. The CDR3 sequence: CASSIMGAGELFF. The DNA of the CDR3 is TGTGCCAGTAGTATAATGGGTGCCGGGGAGCTGTTTTTT.

As regards this clone: This CDR3 is also generated by other DNA sequences in the sample. This chain joins TRBV5-6 and TRBJ2-5; D not resolved. Germline assignment: CDR1 SGHDT and CDR2 YYEEEE. This CDR3 spans 13 amino acids. Trimming removed 3 bases at V and 5 bases at J, with 11 bases between. The CDR3 loop is CASSSGPRETQYF. CDR3 sequence (DNA): TGTGCCAGCAGCTCTGGGCCCCGGGAGACCCAGTACTTC.